This T cell receptor (beta chain) was captured in a study of blood T cell repertoires in COVID-19 (dated by TCRdb to about 2020). About the full investigation: The collaborator samples originated in the United States, Italy and Spain and spanned the acute and convalescent phases of COVID-19. The prospective study material was composed of cDNA or gDNA derived from T cells, B-cell-depleted T cells, or PBMCs. Deeply sampled blood TCRbeta repertoires from subjects exposed to, actively infected with, or recovered from COVID-19 were included in the dataset. The repertoires were released in a freely available public database meant as a resource for research on the immune response to SARS-CoV-2. Samples were obtained from the ongoing ImmuneRACE study (first 160 participants) and from over 1,000 subjects provided by 6 global collaborators. Sample metadata almost always included a de-identified subject ID, COVID-19 status, age in years and sex. Where available, HLA class I and class II types were taken from metadata supplied by the sample provider and were not determined by assay-based typing.

Study-wide conclusions, independent of this receptor: How much clinical and demographic metadata was included differed by source and by participant, and the metadata was provided uncurated.

At the junction V is shortened by 2 bases and J by 9 bases, with 8 bases in between. As encoded in the germline V gene, CDR1 is SGHDT while CDR2 is YYEEEE. From the cysteine through the phenylalanine, the CDR3 covers 11 amino acids. Only CDR3 DNA is held: 33 bases, read in frame from base 1. With respect to this clone: The target of this receptor is not known. Nothing much larger sits one base from this clone, and base qualities are not available.

One collaborating source in Seattle enrolled patients during active infection and followed them longitudinally through the course of disease. Collaborating institutions collected whole blood in K2EDTA tubes following their own protocols. For TCRbeta analysis, collaborators shipped samples as frozen whole blood, isolated PBMCs, or DNA extracted from either of those sample types. TCRbeta CDR3 regions were amplified from genomic DNA using the immunoSEQ Assay, a bias-controlled multiplex PCR. For the original study's pipeline: Nucleated cell counts per sample were estimated from amplification of reference gene primers within the assay. To quantify the absolute abundance of each unique TCRbeta CDR3 rearrangement, sequence reads were collapsed and filtered. For each sample, productive Simpson clonality was calculated by taking the square root of Simpson's diversity index across productive rearrangements. TCRdb retrieved this table from immuneACCESS and kept in-frame rearrangements only. Not all clones are present; in checked studies, unresolved V genes account for under half, and no reason is known for the remainder. V, J and clone size were drawn from that table, and D and trimming were deduced from the DNA. Recorded for this sample are 250,000 to 400,000 clones; approximately 90% of them occurred a single time. The top ten hold 1.5% to 2% of the sample.

This chain joins TRBV5-6 to TRBJ1-1, with a weak D call of TRBD1 (6 bases match). Sequencing was performed on peripheral blood. The clonotype comes from a woman between 25 and 40 years old with COVID-19, enrolled during active disease. DNA sequence: TGTGCCAGCAGCTTACAGGGCCAAGCTTTCTTT. Translation gives CASSLQGQAFF.